The source of this TCR beta chain is a study of T cell clonotyping in hematopoietic cell transplantation. Study conclusions and caveats: Few recipient clonotypes overlapped donors; over 95% were de novo at given depth. After transplant, recipient diversity fell while pathologically expanded clonotypes grew through day 180.

V gave up 5 bases and J gave up 4 bases; unmatched junction bases: 12. This CDR3 contains 16 residues. Germline loops: CDR1 SGHVS, CDR2 FNYEAQ. Comment on this clone: Its antigen is currently unknown.

TCRdb's table, derived via immunoSEQ multiplex PCR, lists solely in-frame clones and lacks some. In the table there are more than 15,000 clones, approximately 87% of which are singletons. The sequence came from a man aged 50 to 59 in good health. Some clones in this sample may be carry-over from other donors' samples. The sample was peripheral blood mononuclear cells. The chain employs TRBV7-6 and TRBJ1-1; 8 nucleotides agree with TRBD1. The CDR3 spells CASSHTDRGLGTEAFF. In DNA form, the CDR3 reads TGTGCCAGCAGCCATACCGACAGGGGATTAGGCACTGAAGCTTTCTTT.